Listed below are T cell receptor beta chains from one sample, sequenced in a study of control samples from healthy donors and cancer patients. Sequencing used immunoSEQ multiplex PCR; TCRdb keeps in-frame clones, though not all of them. The data show around 120,000 clones, around 88% seen once. Sequenced: blood. The source of these receptors is a man in his forties in good health. CDR3s include the opening cysteine and the closing phenylalanine or tryptophan. D genes are given only for firm matches. The size field is filled for only some rows; it gives once, few, many or a size class.

V	J	D	size	DNA	CDR3
TRBV3-1/TRBV3-2	TRBJ1-3	TRBD1	NA	TGTGCCAGCAGCCAGGGACAGGGCCACTCTGGAAACACCATATATTTT	CASSQGQGHSGNTIYF
TRBV6-1	TRBJ1-2	NA	NA	TGTGCCAGCAGTGAAGCTCTTGGGCAGGATAGGGGCTACACCTTC	CASSEALGQDRGYTF
TRBV5-5	TRBJ2-2	NA	NA	TGTGCCAGCAGCTATATCAGGGACACCGGGGAGCTGTTTTTT	CASSYIRDTGELFF
TRBV20-1	TRBJ1-5	NA	NA	TGCAGTGCTAGTCGAGCGGGGAAAGTGTTGCAGCCCCAGCATTTT	CSASRAGKVLQPQHF
TRBV5-1	TRBJ2-5	TRBD1	once	TGCGCCAGCAGCTTGGCGCAGGGGGCCGGAGAGACCCAGTACTTC	CASSLAQGAGETQYF
TRBV24-1	TRBJ2-7	NA	NA	TGTGCCACCAGTGAGGGGTTTTTGGACGAGCAGTACTTC	CATSEGFLDEQYF
TRBV20-1	TRBJ2-7	NA	NA	TGCAGTGCTAGTGGTAGTGGGGTTAGCTCCTACGAGCAGTACTTC	CSASGSGVSSYEQYF
TRBV25-1	TRBJ1-2	NA	NA	TGTGCCAGCAGTGGCCAGAGGGGTGACTGGAGTTACACCTTC	CASSGQRGDWSYTF
TRBV19	TRBJ2-3	NA	NA	TGTGCCAGTAGTATGTGGGAGGATACGCAGTATTTT	CASSMWEDTQYF
TRBV6-5	TRBJ1-2	NA	once	TGTGCCAGCAGTTACTCGAGGGGGAACTATGGCTACACCTTC	CASSYSRGNYGYTF
TRBV5-4	TRBJ2-3	TRBD2	NA	TGTGCCAGCAGCTTGGAAGTGAGCGGGGCTAGCACAGATACGCAGTATTTT	CASSLEVSGASTDTQYF
TRBV5-1	TRBJ2-7	NA	NA	TGCGCCACCACCCAGGAAAACTCCTACGAGCAGTACTTC	CATTQENSYEQYF